This paragraph reports one T cell receptor beta chain. No antigen is known for it. This record comes from a study of a mutant IDH1 vaccine in newly diagnosed glioma. Whole-study context: Therapy received beforehand was radiotherapy, temozolomide, or both, with most patients given both. Visit V12 was at week 35; visit V13 was at week 47.

Documented time point: week 35, safety follow-up. It was 300 ug of mutant IDH1 20-mer peptide that made up each vaccine dose, given with topical imiquimod. Donor diagnoses consisted of new WHO grade 3 or 4 IDH1-mutant, ATRX-lost astrocytomas. TCRdb's copy holds only in-frame clones and misses some; the assay was immunoSEQ multiplex PCR. The sample shows 30,000 to 40,000 clones, roughly 85% of them seen only once. Findings of the study overall: Immune responses induced by the vaccine were seen in just over 90% of patients, spanning multiple MHC alleles.

The V gene's germline CDR1 is SEHNR and CDR2 FQNEAQ (reference sequence). This CDR3 contains 15 residues. Unmatched junction bases numbered 3, after V lost 3 bases and J lost 0 bases. This sequence was found in a woman aged 18-29 years with glioma. This rearrangement joins TRBV7-9 to TRBJ1-2, with 8 bases fitting TRBD1. Specimen: PBMCs, collected from a glioma patient whose treatment included an IDH1 peptide vaccine. The DNA for the CDR3 is TGTGCCAGCAGCTTCGGACAGGGAACTAACTATGGCTACACCTTC. This encodes CASSFGQGTNYGYTF.